Following are 23 T cell receptor beta chains from one sample sequenced in a study of preoperative IRX-2 immunotherapy in early breast cancer. The table came from immunoSEQ multiplex PCR; TCRdb's copy has only in-frame clones and leaves some out. The sample yields approximately 100,000 clones, just over 85% seen once. Treatment given: preoperative locoregional IRX-2 cytokine immunotherapy. Sequencing used tumor tissue, obtained after IRX-2 immunotherapy. These receptors were obtained from a human donor with breast cancer.

V gene TRBV5-1 combines with J gene TRBJ1-4; D is perhaps TRBD1 (5 bases). Trimming took 1 base from V and 4 from J, leaving 11 bases between them. The CDR3 covers 15 residues. Germline CDR1 is SGHRS and CDR2 is YFSETQ. CDR3: CASSLILGVNEKLFF. The CDR3 DNA follows: TGCGCCAGCAGCTTGATATTAGGGGTTAATGAAAAACTGTTTTTT.

The J gene is TRBJ1-2, the V gene TRBV15, with D uncertain. From germline, CDR1 is LNHNV and CDR2 YYDKDF (reference sequence). The CDR3 is 15 amino acids. V lost 0 bases, J lost 5 bases, and 13 bases lay in between. In nucleotides, the CDR3 is TGTGCCACCAGCAGAGATCTGGGCATCGATTATGGCTACACCTTC. It codes for CATSRDLGIDYGYTF.

The chain uses TRBV19 and TRBJ1-2, with a weak D call TRBD1 (5 bases). Trimming left V 5 bases short and J 8 bases short, with 21 bases between. Germline CDR1 reads LNHDA; CDR2 reads SQIVND (reference sequence). There are 15 residues in the CDR3. The CDR3 sequence is CASSVRHHRPEGYTF. The CDR3 DNA reads TGTGCCAGTAGTGTCCGACACCACAGGCCGGAAGGCTACACCTTC. The whole variable domain, filled in from reference TRBV19 and TRBJ1-2, reads DGGITQSPKYLFRKEGQNVTLSCEQNLNHDAMYWYRQDPGQGLRLIYYSQIVNDFQKGDIAEGYSVSREKKESFPLTVTSAQKNPTAFYLCASSVRHHRPEGYTFGSGTRLTVV.

The chain carries TRBV6-8 and TRBJ2-7; D possibly matches TRBD1 or TRBD2 (5 bases each). V shed 7 bases and J shed 0 bases, with 13 bases lying between them. Germline CDR1 reads MNHGY; CDR2 reads SAAAGT. This CDR3 has 14 amino acids. In DNA, the CDR3 is TGTGCCAGCACTCTCGGGACCTCCTCCTACGAGCAGTACTTC. Translated: CASTLGTSSYEQYF.

This sequence joins TRBV10-2 and TRBJ2-7, with TRBD2 as a possible D gene (6 bases). V lost 6 bases and J lost 1, with 16 bases in between. Germline V lookup: CDR1 WSHSY, CDR2 SAAADI. The CDR3 spans 15 residues. CDR3 amino acids: CASRPTGTPSYEQYF. CDR3 DNA sequence: TGCGCCAGCAGACCCACCGGGACTCCTTCCTACGAGCAGTACTTC.

This clone showed up just once. The chain carries TRBV5-1 and TRBJ2-5, with D uncertain. The CDR3 loop spans 15 amino acids. V lost 0 bases to trimming and J lost 5 bases, with 14 bases between them. CDR1 and CDR2 from the germline V gene are SGHRS and YFSETQ. CDR3 in DNA: TGCGCCAGCAGCTTGGTAGGCAGTCTCGAGGAGACCCAGTACTTC. Residues: CASSLVGSLEETQYF.

The chain couples TRBV19 to TRBJ2-3; the match to TRBD1 covers 8 bases. J gave up 4 bases and V 6 bases, and 12 bases lay outside the gene matches. The length of the CDR3 is 16 residues. Germline CDR1 and CDR2: LNHDA and SQIVND (reference sequence). The CDR3 DNA is TGTGCCAGTAGCGTCGGGACAGGCCCAGGCTCAGATACGCAGTATTTT. Protein sequence: CASSVGTGPGSDTQYF.

J is TRBJ2-7 and V is TRBV11-3; D tentatively fits TRBD1 or TRBD2 (5 bases each). The CDR3 has 14 amino acids. Germline V gene lookup returns CDR1 SGHNT and CDR2 YENEEA. Trimming took 3 bases from V and 7 from J, leaving 16 bases between them. This chain's CDR3 is CASSLARGAGEQYF. In nucleotides, the CDR3 is TGTGCCAGCAGCTTGGCCCGGGGCGCCGGGGAGCAGTACTTC.

In this sample, this clone turned up once. J is TRBJ2-3 and V is TRBV23-1; D call uncertain. TRBV23-1 is recorded as an ORF, its role being uncertain. The V end lost 6 bases, the J end lost 2 bases, and 12 bases lay between the germline ends. This CDR3 is built from 14 residues. The CDR3 reads CASSLLGYTDTQYF. The DNA of the CDR3 is TGCGCCAGCAGCTTGCTCGGCTACACAGATACGCAGTATTTT.

This clone was observed a single time. At one end, the junction sequence differs from germline, possibly due to a read error. The chain combines TRBV30 with TRBJ2-7, with D perhaps TRBD1 or TRBD2 (5 bases each). The CDR3 spans 15 residues. Germline CDR1 reads GTSNPN; CDR2 reads SVGIG (reference sequence). The CDR3 spells CAWSEPGRPSSEQYF. In DNA form, the CDR3 reads TGTGCCTGGAGTGAGCCAGGGAGACCTTCCTCCGAGCAGTACTTC.

The chain uses TRBV11-3 and TRBJ1-2; TRBD1 is a possible D gene (5 bases). The germline V gene encodes CDR1 SGHNT and CDR2 YENEEA. This CDR3 is 15 amino acids long. The V end was cut by 4 bases, the J end by 0 bases, with 12 bases between. In DNA, the CDR3 is TGTGCCAGCAGCTCCCGGGGCGATCCTAACTATGGCTACACCTTC. It is translated as CASSSRGDPNYGYTF.

This clone was picked up one time. J is TRBJ1-2 and V is TRBV29-1; weak D call: TRBD1 (5 bases). The V end was cut by 4 bases, the J end by 4 bases, with 16 bases between. The CDR3 covers 14 residues. Germline V gives CDR1 SQVTM, CDR2 ANQGSEA. CDR3 DNA: TGCAGCGTTGGTATATGGGACGGGAGCTATGGCTACACCTTC. The encoded protein is CSVGIWDGSYGYTF.

The CDR3 DNA reads as TGCGCCAGCAGCTTTGGACAGGCTGGGACTAATGAAAAACTGTTTTTT. Its translation is CASSFGQAGTNEKLFF. The genes are TRBV5-1 and TRBJ1-4, with 7 bases fitting TRBD1. The germline CDR1 and CDR2 sequences are SGHRS and YFSETQ. V gave up 2 bases and J gave up 2 bases; unmatched junction bases: 6. The CDR3 has 16 amino acids.

This clone was detected a few times. This sequence joins TRBV11-3 and TRBJ1-2, with D possibly TRBD1 on 5 matching bases. CDR3 length: 18 residues. V was trimmed by 0 bases and J by 9 bases, leaving 26 bases between them. Germline values: CDR1 SGHNT, CDR2 YENEEA. Here the CDR3 reads CASSLEWAAGGEKRSYTF. The CDR3 nucleotides read TGTGCCAGCAGCTTAGAATGGGCGGCTGGGGGGGAGAAGCGGAGCTACACCTTC.

J is TRBJ2-1 and V is TRBV6-8; 8 nucleotides align to TRBD2. V was clipped by 2 bases and J by 2 bases; unmatched bases: 5. There are 16 residues in the CDR3. CDR1 is MNHGY, CDR2 SAAAGT, per germline. The CDR3 bases are TGTGCCAGCAGTTACGGGGCGGGGGGCACCTACAATGAGCAGTTCTTC. Protein sequence: CASSYGAGGTYNEQFF.

This chain links TRBV15 with TRBJ1-1; D is perhaps TRBD1 (5 bases). V was shortened by 4 bases and J by 6 bases, with 15 bases between the two germline ends. The V gene's germline CDR1 is LNHNV and CDR2 YYDKDF (reference sequence). The length of the CDR3 is 14 residues. This CDR3 reads CATSKPRTKAEAFF. The CDR3, as DNA: TGTGCCACCAGCAAACCGAGGACAAAGGCTGAAGCTTTCTTT.

The chain couples TRBV5-1 to TRBJ2-3; D is tentatively TRBD1 or TRBD2 (5 bases each). Looked up from germline, CDR1 is SGHRS and CDR2 is YFSETQ. The CDR3 covers 15 residues. Trimming took 0 bases from V and 1 from J, leaving 9 bases between them. The CDR3 DNA reads as TGCGCCAGCAGCTTGGGGCAGGGAGGCACAGATACGCAGTATTTT. Its translation is CASSLGQGGTDTQYF.

The chain combines TRBV28 with TRBJ1-5; weak D call: TRBD1 (5 bases). Germline V gene data show CDR1 as MDHEN and CDR2 as SYDVKM. V shed 2 bases and J shed 0 bases, with 14 bases lying between them. The CDR3 totals 17 residues. CDR3 sequence (DNA): TGTGCCAGCAGTTTAAGCGGCAGGGTGTATAGCAATCAGCCCCAGCATTTT. The encoded protein is CASSLSGRVYSNQPQHF.

The J gene is TRBJ2-1, the V gene TRBV2; unclear D gene. This CDR3 has 13 amino acids. The germline V gene has CDR1 SNHLY and CDR2 FYNNEI. V dropped 4 bases and J dropped 4 bases, with 8 bases sitting between them. The chain's CDR3 is CASSADGYNEQFF. CDR3 nucleotide sequence: TGTGCCAGCAGTGCCGACGGGTACAATGAGCAGTTCTTC.

The chain is built from TRBV5-8 and TRBJ2-7; D is unresolved. The CDR3 is made up of 13 amino acids. Trimming took off 4 bases at V and 2 bases at J, with 10 bases between the two ends. From germline, CDR1 is SGHTS and CDR2 YDEGEE. The CDR3 spells CASSPGSAYEQYF. Here the CDR3 DNA reads TGTGCCAGCAGCCCCGGGTCGGCCTACGAGCAGTACTTC.

The rearrangement links TRBV14 to TRBJ2-6; a possible D gene is TRBD1 (6 bases). The CDR3 runs 17 residues. Trimming stripped 2 bases from V and 0 bases from J, with 11 bases between. The germline gives CDR1 SGHDN, CDR2 FVKESK. CDR3 in DNA: TGTGCCAGCAGCCAAATACAGGACAGCTCTGGGGCCAACGTCCTGACTTTC. Protein sequence: CASSQIQDSSGANVLTF.

This clone was seen a few times. This rearrangement joins TRBV11-3 to TRBJ1-1, with a weak D call TRBD1 (5 bases). Germline V gene sequence: CDR1 SGHNT, CDR2 YENEEA. CDR3 size: 14 residues. Trimming shortened V by 3 bases and J by 5 bases, and 13 bases separated the two germline ends. CDR3 region: CASSLAGPRTEAFF. CDR3 in DNA: TGTGCCAGCAGCTTGGCGGGACCGAGGACTGAAGCTTTCTTT.

This clone was counted a single time. An end of the junction differs from the germline gene, which may be a read error. This chain joins TRBV28 and TRBJ2-3; D uncertain. Germline V gene sequence: CDR1 MDHEN, CDR2 SYDVKM. The CDR3 runs 12 residues. The CDR3 sequence: CASSSVRDTQYF. CDR3 bases: TGTGCCAGCAGTTCGGTAAGGGATACACAGTATTTT.